The clone carrying this TCR beta chain was observed many times. Its antigen is not known. Listed TCR primers and previously described methods were used for bulk TCR libraries. MiXCR, run by TCRdb on the PCR reads, gives a single entry per CDR3 protein. The data hold roughly 65,000 distinct CDR3 sequences, with 15% to 20% observed a single time. The data are from a study of molecular identifiers for immune sequencing clone quantification. In the sort, naive CD8 T cells were defined as CD8+CD4-CCR7+CD45RA+. Study observations and caveats: In cases of identical TCR molecules sharing a barcode, highly expanded clone sizes could be underestimated. More than 98% of effector molecules, versus under 1% of naive-cell molecules, belonged to clones above 20 RNA copies.

Germline values: CDR1 MGHDK, CDR2 SYGVNS. CDR3 length: 14 residues. V was pared by 2 bases and J by 5 bases, with 2 bases of the junction left unmatched. The TCR sequence derives from a human donor in good health. Some libraries in this study had Jurkat cell RNA spiked in. Source material: naive CD8+ T cells from blood, with Jurkat cell RNA spiked in. As for subset: FACS-sorted CD8+CD4-CCR7+CD45RA+ naive T cells. The gene calls are TRBV25-1 and TRBJ2-7, with 11 nucleotides matching TRBD1. The CDR3 here is CASSEPGQGDEQYF. In nucleotides, the CDR3 is TGTGCCAGCAGTGAACCGGGACAGGGGGACGAGCAGTACTTC.